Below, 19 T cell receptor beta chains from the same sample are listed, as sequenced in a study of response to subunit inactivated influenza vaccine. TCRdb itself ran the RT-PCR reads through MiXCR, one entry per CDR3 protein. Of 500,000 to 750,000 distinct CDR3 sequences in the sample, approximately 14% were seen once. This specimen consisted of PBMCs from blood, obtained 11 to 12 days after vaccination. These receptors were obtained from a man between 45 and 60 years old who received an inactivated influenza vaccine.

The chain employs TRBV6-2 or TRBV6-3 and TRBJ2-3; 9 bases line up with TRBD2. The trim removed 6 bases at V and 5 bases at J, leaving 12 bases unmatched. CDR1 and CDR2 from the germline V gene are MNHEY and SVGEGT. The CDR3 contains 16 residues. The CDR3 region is CASSQLSGRLKDTQYF. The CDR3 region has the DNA TGTGCCAGCAGCCAACTCAGCGGGAGGCTGAAAGATACGCAGTATTTT.

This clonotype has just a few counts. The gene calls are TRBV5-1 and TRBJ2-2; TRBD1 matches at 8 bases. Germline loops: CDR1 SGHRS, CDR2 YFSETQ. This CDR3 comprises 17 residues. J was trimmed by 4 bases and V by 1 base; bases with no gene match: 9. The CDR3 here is CASSLSTGGIGTGELFF. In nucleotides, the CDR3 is TGCGCCAGCAGCTTGTCCACAGGGGGAATAGGCACCGGGGAGCTGTTTTTT.

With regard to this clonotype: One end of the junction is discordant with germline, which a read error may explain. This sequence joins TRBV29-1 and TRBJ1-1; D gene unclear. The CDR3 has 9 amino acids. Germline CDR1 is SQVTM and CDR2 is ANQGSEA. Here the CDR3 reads CSVEGTISF. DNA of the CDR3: TGCAGCGTTGAAGGGACGATCTCATTT. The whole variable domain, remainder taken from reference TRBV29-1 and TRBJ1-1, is SAVISQKPSRDICQRGTSLTIQCQVDSQVTMMFWYRQQPGQSLTLIATANQGSEATYESGFVIDKFPISRPNLTFSTLTVSNMSPEDSSIYLCSVEGTISFGQGTRLTVV.

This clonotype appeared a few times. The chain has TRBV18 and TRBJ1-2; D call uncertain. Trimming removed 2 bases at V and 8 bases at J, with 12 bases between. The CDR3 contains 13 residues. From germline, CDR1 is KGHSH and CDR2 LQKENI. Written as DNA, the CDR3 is TGTGCCAGCTCACCAGAGGTCCGTGAGGGCTACACCTTC. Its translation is CASSPEVREGYTF.

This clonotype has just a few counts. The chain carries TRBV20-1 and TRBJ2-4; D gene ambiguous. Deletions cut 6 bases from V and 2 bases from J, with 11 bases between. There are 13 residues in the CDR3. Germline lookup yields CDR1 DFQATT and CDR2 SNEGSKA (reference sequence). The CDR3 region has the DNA TGCAGTGCCGCAGGCCAGTCCAAAAACATTCAGTACTTC. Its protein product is CSAAGQSKNIQYF.

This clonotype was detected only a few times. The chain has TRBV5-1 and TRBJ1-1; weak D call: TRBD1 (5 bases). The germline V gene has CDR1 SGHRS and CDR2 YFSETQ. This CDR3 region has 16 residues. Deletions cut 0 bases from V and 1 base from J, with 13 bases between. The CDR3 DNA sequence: TGCGCCAGCAGCTTGGAAGGGGCGCGTGGGAACACTGAAGCTTTCTTT. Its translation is CASSLEGARGNTEAFF.

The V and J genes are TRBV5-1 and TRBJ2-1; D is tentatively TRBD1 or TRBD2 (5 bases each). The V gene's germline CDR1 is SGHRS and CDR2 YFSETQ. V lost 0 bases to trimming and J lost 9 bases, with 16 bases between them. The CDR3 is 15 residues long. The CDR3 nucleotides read TGCGCCAGCAGCTTGGGTTGGGGTGTTGGGGGTGAGCAGTTCTTC. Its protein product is CASSLGWGVGGEQFF.

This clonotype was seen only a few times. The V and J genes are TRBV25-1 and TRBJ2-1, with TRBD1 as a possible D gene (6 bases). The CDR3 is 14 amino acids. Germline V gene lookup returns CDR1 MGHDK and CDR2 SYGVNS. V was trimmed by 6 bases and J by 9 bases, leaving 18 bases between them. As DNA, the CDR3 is TGTGCCAGCAGCCGAGGATTGGGGGCCGGTGAGCAGTTCTTC. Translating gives CASSRGLGAGEQFF. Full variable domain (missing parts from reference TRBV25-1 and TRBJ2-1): EADIYQTPRYLVIGTGKKITLECSQTMGHDKMYWYQQDPGMELHLIHYSYGVNSTEKGDLSSESTVSRIRTEHFPLTLESARPSHTSQYLCASSRGLGAGEQFFGPGTRLTVL.

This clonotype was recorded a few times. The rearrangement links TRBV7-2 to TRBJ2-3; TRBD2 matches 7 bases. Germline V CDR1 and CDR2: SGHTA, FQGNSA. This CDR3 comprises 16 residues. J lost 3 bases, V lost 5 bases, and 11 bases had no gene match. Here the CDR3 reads CASSRRAGMGTDTQYF. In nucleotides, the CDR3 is TGTGCCAGCAGCAGAAGAGCGGGGATGGGGACAGATACGCAGTATTTT.

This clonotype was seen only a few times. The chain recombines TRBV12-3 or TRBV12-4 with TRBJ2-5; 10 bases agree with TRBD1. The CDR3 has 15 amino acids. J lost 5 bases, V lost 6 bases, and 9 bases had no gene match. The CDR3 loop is CASSLWTGGWETQYF. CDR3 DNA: TGTGCCAGCAGCTTATGGACAGGGGGTTGGGAGACCCAGTACTTC.

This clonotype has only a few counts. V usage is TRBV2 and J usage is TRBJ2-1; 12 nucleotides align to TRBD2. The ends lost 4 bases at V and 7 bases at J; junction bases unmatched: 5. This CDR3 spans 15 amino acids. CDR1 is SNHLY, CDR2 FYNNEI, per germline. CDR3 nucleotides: TGTGCCAGCAGTGGGACTAGCGGGGCGGGTAATGAGCAGTTCTTC. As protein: CASSGTSGAGNEQFF.

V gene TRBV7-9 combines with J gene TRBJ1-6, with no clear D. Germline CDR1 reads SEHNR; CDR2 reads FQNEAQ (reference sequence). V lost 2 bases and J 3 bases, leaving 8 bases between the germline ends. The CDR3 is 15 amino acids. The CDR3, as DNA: TGTGCCAGCAGCTTAACGGACTACTATAATTCACCCCTCCACTTT. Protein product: CASSLTDYYNSPLHF.

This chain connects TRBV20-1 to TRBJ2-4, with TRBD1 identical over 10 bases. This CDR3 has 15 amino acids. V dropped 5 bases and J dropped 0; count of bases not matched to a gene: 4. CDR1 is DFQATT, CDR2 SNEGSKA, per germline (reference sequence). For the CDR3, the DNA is TGCAGTGCTCGTGGACAGGGGGTAGCCAAAAACATTCAGTACTTC. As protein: CSARGQGVAKNIQYF.

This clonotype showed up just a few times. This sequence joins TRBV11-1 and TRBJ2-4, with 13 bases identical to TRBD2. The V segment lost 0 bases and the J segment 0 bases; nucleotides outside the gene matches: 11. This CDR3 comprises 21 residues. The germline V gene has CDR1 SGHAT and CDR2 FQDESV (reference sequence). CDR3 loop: CASSLALSTSGRTLAKNIQYF. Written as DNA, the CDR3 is TGTGCCAGCAGCTTAGCCCTCTCGACTAGCGGGAGGACCCTAGCCAAAAACATTCAGTACTTC.

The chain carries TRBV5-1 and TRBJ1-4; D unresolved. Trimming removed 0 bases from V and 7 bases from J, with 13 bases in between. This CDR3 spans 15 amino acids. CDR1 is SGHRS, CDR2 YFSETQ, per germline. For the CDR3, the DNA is TGCGCCAGCAGCTTGGGCGCCCCACGGGGTGAAAAACTGTTTTTT. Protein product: CASSLGAPRGEKLFF.

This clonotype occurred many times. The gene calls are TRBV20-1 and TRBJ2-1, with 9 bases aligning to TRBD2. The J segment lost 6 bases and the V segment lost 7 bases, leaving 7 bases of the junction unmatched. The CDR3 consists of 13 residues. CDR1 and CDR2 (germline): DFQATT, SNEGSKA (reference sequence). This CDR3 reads CSVTSGDINEQFF. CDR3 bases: TGCAGTGTGACTAGCGGTGACATCAATGAGCAGTTCTTC.

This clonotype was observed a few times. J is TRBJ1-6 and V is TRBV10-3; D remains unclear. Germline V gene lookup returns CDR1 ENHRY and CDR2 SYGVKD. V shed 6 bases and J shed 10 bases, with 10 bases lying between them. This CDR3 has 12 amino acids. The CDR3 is CAISGRGSPLHF. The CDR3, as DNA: TGTGCCATCAGCGGTCGCGGCTCACCCCTCCACTTT.

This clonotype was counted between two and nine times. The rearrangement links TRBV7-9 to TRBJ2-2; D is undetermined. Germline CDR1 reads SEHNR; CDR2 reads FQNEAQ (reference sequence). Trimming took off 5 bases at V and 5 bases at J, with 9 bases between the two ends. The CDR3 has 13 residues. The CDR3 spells CASSEEPTGELFF. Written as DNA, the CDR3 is TGTGCCAGCAGCGAGGAGCCGACCGGGGAGCTGTTTTTT.

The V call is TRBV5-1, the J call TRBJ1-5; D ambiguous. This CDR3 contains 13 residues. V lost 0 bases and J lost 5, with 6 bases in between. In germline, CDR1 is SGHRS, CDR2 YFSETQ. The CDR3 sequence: CASSLDNDQPQHF. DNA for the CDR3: TGCGCCAGCAGCTTGGACAACGATCAGCCCCAGCATTTT.